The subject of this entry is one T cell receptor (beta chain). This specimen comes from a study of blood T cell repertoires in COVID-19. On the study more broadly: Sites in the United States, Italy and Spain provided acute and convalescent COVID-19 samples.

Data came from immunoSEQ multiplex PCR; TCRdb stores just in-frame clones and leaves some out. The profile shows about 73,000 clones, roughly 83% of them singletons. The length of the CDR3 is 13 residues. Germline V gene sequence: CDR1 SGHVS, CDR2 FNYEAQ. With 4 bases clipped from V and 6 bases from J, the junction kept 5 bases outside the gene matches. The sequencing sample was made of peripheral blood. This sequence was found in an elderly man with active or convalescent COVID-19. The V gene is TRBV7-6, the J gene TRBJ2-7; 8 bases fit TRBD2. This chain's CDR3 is CASSSGGGGEQYF. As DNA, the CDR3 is TGTGCCAGCAGCTCCGGGGGGGGAGGCGAGCAGTACTTC. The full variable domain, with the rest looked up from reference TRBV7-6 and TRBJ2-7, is GAGVSQSPRYKVTKRGQDVALRCDPISGHVSLYWYRQALGQGPEFLTYFNYEAQQDKSGLPNDRFSAERPEGSISTLTIQRTEQRDSAMYRCASSSGGGGEQYFGPGTRLTVT.